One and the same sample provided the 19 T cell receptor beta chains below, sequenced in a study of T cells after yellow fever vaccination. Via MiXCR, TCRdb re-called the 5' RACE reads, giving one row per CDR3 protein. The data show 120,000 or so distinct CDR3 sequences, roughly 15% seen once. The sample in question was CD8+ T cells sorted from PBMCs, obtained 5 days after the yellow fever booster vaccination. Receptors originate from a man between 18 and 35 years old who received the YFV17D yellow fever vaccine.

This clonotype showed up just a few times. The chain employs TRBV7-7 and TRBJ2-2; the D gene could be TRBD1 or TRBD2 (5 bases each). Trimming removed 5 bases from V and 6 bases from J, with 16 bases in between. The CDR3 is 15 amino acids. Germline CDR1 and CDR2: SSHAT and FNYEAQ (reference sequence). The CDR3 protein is CASSPRDPRPGELFF. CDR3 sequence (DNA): TGTGCCAGCAGCCCTCGGGACCCTCGTCCCGGGGAGCTGTTTTTT.

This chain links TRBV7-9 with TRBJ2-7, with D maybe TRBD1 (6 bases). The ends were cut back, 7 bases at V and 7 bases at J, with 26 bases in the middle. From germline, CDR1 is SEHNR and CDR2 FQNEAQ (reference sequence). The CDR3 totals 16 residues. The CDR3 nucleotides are TGTGCCAGCAAACCGACAGGAATTGGCCCCGATGAAGAGCAGTACTTC. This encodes CASKPTGIGPDEEQYF.

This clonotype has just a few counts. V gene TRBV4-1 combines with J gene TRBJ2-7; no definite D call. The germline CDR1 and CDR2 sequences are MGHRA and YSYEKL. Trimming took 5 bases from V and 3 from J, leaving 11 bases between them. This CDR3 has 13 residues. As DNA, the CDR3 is TGCGCCAGCAGCTCACAAAACGGCTACGAGCAGTACTTC. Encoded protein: CASSSQNGYEQYF.

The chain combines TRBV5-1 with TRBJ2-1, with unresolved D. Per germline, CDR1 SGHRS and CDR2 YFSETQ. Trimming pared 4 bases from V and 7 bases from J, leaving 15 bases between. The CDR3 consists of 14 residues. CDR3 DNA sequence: TGCGCCAGCAGCCCCTACCTTAGTCAAAATGAGCAGTTCTTC. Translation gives CASSPYLSQNEQFF.

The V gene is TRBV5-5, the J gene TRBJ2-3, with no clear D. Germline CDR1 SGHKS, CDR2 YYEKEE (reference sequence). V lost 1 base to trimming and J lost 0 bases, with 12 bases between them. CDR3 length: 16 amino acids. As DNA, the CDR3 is TGTGCCAGCAGCTTGCTTTCGGCACACAGCACAGATACGCAGTATTTT. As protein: CASSLLSAHSTDTQYF.

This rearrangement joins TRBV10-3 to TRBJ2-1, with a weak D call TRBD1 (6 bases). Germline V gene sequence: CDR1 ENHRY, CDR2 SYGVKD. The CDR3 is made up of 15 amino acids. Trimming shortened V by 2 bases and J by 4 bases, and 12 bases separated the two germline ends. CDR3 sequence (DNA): TGTGCCATCAGTGAGGGAACAGGGAGATACAATGAGCAGTTCTTC. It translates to CAISEGTGRYNEQFF.

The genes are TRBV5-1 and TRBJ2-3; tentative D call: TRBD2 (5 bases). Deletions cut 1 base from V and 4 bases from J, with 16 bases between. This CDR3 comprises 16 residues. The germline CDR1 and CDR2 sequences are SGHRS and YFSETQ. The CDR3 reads CASSLKAVRLPDTQYF. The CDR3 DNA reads TGCGCCAGCAGCTTGAAAGCGGTACGGCTGCCAGATACGCAGTATTTT.

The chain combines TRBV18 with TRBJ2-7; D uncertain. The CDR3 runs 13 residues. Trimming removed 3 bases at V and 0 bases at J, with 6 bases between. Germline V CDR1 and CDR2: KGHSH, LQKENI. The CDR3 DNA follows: TGTGCCAGCTCACCCTCGAGCTCCTACGAGCAGTACTTC. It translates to CASSPSSSYEQYF.

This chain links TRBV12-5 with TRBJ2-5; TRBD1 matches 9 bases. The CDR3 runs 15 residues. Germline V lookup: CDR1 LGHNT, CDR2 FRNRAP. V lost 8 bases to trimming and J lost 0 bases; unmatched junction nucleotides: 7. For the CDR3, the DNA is TGTGCTAGTCAACCGACAGGGGGGTACCAAGAGACCCAGTACTTC. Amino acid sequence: CASQPTGGYQETQYF.

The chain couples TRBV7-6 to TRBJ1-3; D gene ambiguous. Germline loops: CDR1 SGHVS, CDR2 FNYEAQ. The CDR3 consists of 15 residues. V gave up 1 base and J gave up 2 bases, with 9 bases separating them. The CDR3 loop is CASSLGSTTGNTIYF. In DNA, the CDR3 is TGTGCCAGCAGCTTAGGGTCCACAACTGGAAACACCATATATTTT.

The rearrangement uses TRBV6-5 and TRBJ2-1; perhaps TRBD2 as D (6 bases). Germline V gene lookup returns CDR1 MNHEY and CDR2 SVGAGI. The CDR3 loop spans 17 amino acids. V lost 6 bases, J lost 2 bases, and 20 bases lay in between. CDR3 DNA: TGTGCCAGCAGCCCACTTCCTAGCGCCTTCGCCTACAATGAGCAGTTCTTC. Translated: CASSPLPSAFAYNEQFF.

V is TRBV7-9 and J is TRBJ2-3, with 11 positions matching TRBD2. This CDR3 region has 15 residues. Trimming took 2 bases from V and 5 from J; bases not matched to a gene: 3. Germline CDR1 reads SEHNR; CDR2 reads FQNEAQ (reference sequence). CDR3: CASSLMLAGGDTQYF. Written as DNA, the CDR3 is TGTGCCAGCAGCTTAATGCTAGCGGGGGGAGATACGCAGTATTTT.

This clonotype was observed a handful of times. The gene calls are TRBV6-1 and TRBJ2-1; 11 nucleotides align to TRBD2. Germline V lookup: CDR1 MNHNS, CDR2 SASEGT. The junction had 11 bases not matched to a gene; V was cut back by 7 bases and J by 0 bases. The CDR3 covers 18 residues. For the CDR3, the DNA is TGTGCCAGCATGTCGGGGACTAGCGGAGCTAGCTCCTACAATGAGCAGTTCTTC. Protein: CASMSGTSGASSYNEQFF.

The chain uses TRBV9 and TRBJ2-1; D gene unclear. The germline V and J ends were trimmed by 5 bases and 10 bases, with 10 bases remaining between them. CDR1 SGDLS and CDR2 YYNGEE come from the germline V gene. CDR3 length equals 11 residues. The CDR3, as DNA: TGTGCCAGCAGTAACGGTCCCGAGCAGTTCTTC. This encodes CASSNGPEQFF.

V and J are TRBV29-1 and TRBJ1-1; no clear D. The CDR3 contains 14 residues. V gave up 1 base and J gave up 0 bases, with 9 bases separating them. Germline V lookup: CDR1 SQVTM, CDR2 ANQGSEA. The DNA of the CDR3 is TGCAGCGTTGAAGGCGGGCTGATGAACACTGAAGCTTTCTTT. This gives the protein CSVEGGLMNTEAFF. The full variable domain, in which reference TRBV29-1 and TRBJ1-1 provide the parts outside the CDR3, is SAVISQKPSRDICQRGTSLTIQCQVDSQVTMMFWYRQQPGQSLTLIATANQGSEATYESGFVIDKFPISRPNLTFSTLTVSNMSPEDSSIYLCSVEGGLMNTEAFFGQGTRLTVV.

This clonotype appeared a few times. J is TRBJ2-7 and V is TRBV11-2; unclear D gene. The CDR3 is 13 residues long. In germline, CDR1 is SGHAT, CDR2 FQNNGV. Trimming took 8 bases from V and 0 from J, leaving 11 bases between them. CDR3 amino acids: CASSTWSSYEQYF. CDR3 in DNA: TGTGCCAGCTCGACGTGGAGCTCCTACGAGCAGTACTTC.

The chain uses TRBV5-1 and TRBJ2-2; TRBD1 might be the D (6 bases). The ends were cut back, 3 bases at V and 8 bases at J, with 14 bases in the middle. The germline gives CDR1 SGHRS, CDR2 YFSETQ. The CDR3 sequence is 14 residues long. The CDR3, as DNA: TGCGCCAGCAGCTCCGAGTGGACAGTAGGGGAGCTGTTTTTT. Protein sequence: CASSSEWTVGELFF.

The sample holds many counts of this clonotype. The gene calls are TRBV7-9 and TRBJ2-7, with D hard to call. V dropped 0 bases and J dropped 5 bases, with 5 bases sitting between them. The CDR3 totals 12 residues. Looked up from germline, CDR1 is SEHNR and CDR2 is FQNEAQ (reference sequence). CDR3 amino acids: CASSLASHEQYF. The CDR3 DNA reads TGTGCCAGCAGCTTAGCTTCCCACGAGCAGTACTTC.

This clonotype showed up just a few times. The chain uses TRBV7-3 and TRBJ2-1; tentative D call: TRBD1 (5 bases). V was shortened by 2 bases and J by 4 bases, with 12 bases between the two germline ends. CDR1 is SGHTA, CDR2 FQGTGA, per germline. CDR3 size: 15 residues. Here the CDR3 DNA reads TGTGCCAGCAGCTTAGCGCAGGGCGATTACAATGAGCAGTTCTTC. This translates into CASSLAQGDYNEQFF.